The T cell receptor beta chain under discussion was sequenced for a study of response to subunit inactivated influenza vaccine. Regarding the study as a whole: It was the authors' suggestion that each seasonal influenza vaccination recruits few new T cells.

Each CDR3 protein is one row after TCRdb ran MiXCR on the RT-PCR reads. Of around 150,000 distinct CDR3 sequences in the sample, about a tenth were seen once. The V gene's germline CDR1 is KGHDR and CDR2 SFDVKD. With 5 bases clipped from V and 2 bases from J, the junction kept 8 bases outside the gene matches. The CDR3 sequence is 17 residues long. With respect to this clonotype: The antigen is undetermined.

The chain uses TRBV24-1 and TRBJ2-5; TRBD2 aligns across 12 bases. The TCR comes from a man aged 50-60 years who received an inactivated influenza vaccine. The material was non-naive T cells sorted from PBMCs, obtained around seven weeks after vaccination. CDR3 bases: TGTGCCACCAGTGGGCTAGCGGGAGGGCCGGAGCAAGAGACCCAGTACTTC. This gives the protein CATSGLAGGPEQETQYF.